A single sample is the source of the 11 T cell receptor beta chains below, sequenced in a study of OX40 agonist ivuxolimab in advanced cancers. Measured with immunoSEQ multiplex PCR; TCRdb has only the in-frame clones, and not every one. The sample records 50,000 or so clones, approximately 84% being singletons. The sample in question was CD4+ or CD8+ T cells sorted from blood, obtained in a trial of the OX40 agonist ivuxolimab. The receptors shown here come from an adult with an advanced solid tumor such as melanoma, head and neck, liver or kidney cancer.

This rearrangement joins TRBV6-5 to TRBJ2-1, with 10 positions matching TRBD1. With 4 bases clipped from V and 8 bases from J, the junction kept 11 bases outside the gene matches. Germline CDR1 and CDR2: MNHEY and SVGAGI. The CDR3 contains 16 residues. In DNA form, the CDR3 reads TGTGCCAGCAGTTTACTTGGGACAGGGGATTCGGATGAGCAGTTCTTC. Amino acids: CASSLLGTGDSDEQFF.

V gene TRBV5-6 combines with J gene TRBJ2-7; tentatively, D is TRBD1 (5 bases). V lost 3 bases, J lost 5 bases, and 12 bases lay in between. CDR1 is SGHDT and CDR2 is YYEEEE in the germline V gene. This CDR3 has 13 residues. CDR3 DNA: TGTGCCAGCAGCTCAGGGATATTGGACGAGCAGTACTTC. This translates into CASSSGILDEQYF.

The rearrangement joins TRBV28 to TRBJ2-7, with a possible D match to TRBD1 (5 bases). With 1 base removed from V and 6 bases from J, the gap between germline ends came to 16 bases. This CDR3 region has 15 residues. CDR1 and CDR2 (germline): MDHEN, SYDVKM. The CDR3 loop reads CASSLYGPWGSEQYF. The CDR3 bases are TGTGCCAGCAGTTTATACGGTCCTTGGGGCTCCGAGCAGTACTTC. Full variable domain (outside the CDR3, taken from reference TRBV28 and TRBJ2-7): DVKVTQSSRYLVKRTGEKVFLECVQDMDHENMFWYRQDPGLGLRLIYFSYDVKMKEKGDIPEGYSVSREKKERFSLILESASTNQTSMYLCASSLYGPWGSEQYFGPGTRLTVT.

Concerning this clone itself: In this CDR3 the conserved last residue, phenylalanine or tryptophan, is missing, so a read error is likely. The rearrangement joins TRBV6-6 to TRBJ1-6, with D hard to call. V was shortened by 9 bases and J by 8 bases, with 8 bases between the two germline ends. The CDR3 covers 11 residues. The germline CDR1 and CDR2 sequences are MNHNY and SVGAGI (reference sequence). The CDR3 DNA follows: TGTGCCAGACTGAGAGATTCACCCCTCCACCTT. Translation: CARLRDSPLHL.

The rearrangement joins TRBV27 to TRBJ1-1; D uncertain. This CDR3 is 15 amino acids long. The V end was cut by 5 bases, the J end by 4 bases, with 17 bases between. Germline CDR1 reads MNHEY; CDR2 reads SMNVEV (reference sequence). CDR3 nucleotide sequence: TGTGCCAGCAGTGCCGTGGCGGGGAAGCCCACTGAAGCTTTCTTT. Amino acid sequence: CASSAVAGKPTEAFF.

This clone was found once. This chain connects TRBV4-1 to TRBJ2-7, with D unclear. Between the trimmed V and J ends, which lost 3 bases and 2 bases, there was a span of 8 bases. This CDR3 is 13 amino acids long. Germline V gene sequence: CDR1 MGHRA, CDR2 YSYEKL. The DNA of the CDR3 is TGCGCCAGCAGCCAGGGCGGAACCTACGAGCAGTACTTC. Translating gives CASSQGGTYEQYF.

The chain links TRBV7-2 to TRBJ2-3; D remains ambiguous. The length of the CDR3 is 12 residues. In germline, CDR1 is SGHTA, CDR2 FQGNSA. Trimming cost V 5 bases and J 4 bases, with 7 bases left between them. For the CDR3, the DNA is TGTGCCAGCAGCACCCGTCCAGATACGCAGTATTTT. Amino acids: CASSTRPDTQYF.

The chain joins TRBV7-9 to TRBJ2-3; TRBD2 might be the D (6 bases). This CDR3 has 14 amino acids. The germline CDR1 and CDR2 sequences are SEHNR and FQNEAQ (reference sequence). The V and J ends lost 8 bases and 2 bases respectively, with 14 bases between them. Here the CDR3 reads CASLLGGATDTQYF. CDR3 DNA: TGTGCCAGCCTGCTGGGGGGAGCCACAGATACGCAGTATTTT.

As DNA, the CDR3 is TGTGCCAGCAGTGAAGGGGTAGGGTGGAACATTCAGTACTTC. It specifies CASSEGVGWNIQYF. The chain couples TRBV2 to TRBJ2-4; D remains ambiguous. CDR3 length equals 14 residues. The V end lost 1 base, the J end lost 7 bases, and 11 bases lay between the germline ends. Germline V lookup: CDR1 SNHLY, CDR2 FYNNEI. Combining the CDR3 with reference TRBV2 and TRBJ2-4 gives the whole variable domain EPEVTQTPSHQVTQMGQEVILRCVPISNHLYFYWYRQILGQKVEFLVSFYNNEISEKSEIFDDQFSVERPDGSNFTLKIRSTKLEDSAMYFCASSEGVGWNIQYFGAGTRLSVL.

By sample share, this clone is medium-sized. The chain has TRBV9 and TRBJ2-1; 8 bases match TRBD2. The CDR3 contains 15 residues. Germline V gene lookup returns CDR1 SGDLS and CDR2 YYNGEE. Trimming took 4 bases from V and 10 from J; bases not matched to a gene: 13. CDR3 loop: CASSPGTSVSREQFF. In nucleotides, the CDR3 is TGTGCCAGCAGCCCCGGGACTAGTGTTTCGCGGGAGCAGTTCTTC.

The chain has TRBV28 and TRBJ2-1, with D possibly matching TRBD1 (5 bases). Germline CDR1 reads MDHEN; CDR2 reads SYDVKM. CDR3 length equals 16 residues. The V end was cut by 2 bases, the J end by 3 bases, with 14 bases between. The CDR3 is CASSLARQGIYNEQFF. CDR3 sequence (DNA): TGTGCCAGCAGTTTAGCTCGGCAGGGAATCTACAATGAGCAGTTCTTC.